This record looks at one TCR beta chain sequence and its context. Its antigen is unidentified. This specimen belongs to a study of pediatric ulcerative colitis. Per germline, CDR1 SGDLS and CDR2 YYNGEE. Trimming cost V 4 bases and J 9 bases, with 16 bases left between them. The CDR3 sequence is 13 residues long. Sequencing depth was up to 500,000 reads per sample. Sequencing used immunoSEQ multiplex PCR; TCRdb keeps in-frame clones, though not all of them. The data contain tens of thousands of clones, around 80% of them seen just once; the ten biggest clones take up around 5.2%. Findings and caveats of the study: All ulcerative colitis patients, but no controls, carried a couple of rectal clonotypes.

Sample: blood. The rearrangement joins TRBV9 to TRBJ1-2; D gene uncertain. The TCR sequence derives from a boy aged 5-17 years with moderate ulcerative colitis. The chain's CDR3 is CASSPPGDPSYTF. For the CDR3, the DNA is TGTGCCAGCAGCCCCCCCGGGGATCCGAGCTACACCTTC. Drawing the rest from reference TRBV9 and TRBJ1-2, the complete variable domain is DSGVTQTPKHLITATGQRVTLRCSPRSGDLSVYWYQQSLDQGLQFLIQYYNGEERAKGNILERFSAQQFPDLHSELNLSSLELGDSALYFCASSPPGDPSYTFGSGTRLTVV.